Listed below are T cell receptor beta chains from one sample, sequenced in a study of cytomegalovirus exposure and HLA in healthy donors. Profiling relied on immunoSEQ multiplex PCR, and the TCRdb table lists in-frame clones only, not all of them. The data hold some 180,000 clones, with about three quarters observed a single time. Specimen: PBMCs. Source of these receptors: a man aged 18 to 29 in good health and CMV-seronegative. The CDR3 runs from the conserved cysteine through the conserved F or W. Each record gives: D gene, J gene, clone size, V gene, CDR3 DNA, CDR3 protein. D genes are given only for firm matches. Clone size is not always given. Where it is, it says once, few, many or a class for expanded clones.

>TRBD2|TRBJ2-7|NA|TRBV7-3
TGTGCCAGCAGCCAGACCTTAGCGGGAGAAGGCGAGCAGTACTTC
CASSQTLAGEGEQYF
>TRBD2|TRBJ2-5|NA|TRBV7-2
TGTGCCAGCAGCCCAAGCGGGACTAGCGGGGGGGCTGGGGAGACCCAGTACTTC
CASSPSGTSGGAGETQYF
>NA|TRBJ1-1|NA|TRBV6-1
TGTGCCAGCGTCGGCGGGTCCACTGAAGCTTTCTTT
CASVGGSTEAFF
>NA|TRBJ1-2|NA|TRBV12-1
TGTGCCAGCAGCCTCCGACAATCATATTATGGCTACACCTTC
CASSLRQSYYGYTF
>TRBD1|TRBJ1-4|NA|TRBV2
TGTGCCAGCAGTGAAGCCGGGACAGGGTGGGAAAAACTGTTTTTT
CASSEAGTGWEKLFF
>TRBD2|TRBJ2-1|NA|TRBV7-9
TGTGCCAGCAGCTCCGGGACTAGGTATGAGCAGTTCTTC
CASSSGTRYEQFF
>TRBD1|TRBJ1-2|NA|TRBV6-6
TGTGCCAGCACCGGGACAGGGGGCCTCAACTATGGCTACACCTTC
CASTGTGGLNYGYTF
>TRBD1|TRBJ2-7|NA|TRBV30
TGTGCCTGGAGTGGAAACCGGGACAGGGCCTACGAGCAGTACTTC
CAWSGNRDRAYEQYF
>NA|TRBJ1-3|NA|TRBV4-1
TGCGCCAGCAGCCAAGATCTTGGGACTAGCTCTGGAAACACCATATATTTT
CASSQDLGTSSGNTIYF
>NA|TRBJ2-2|NA|TRBV28
TGTGCCAGCAGAGAGCGTGGCACCGGGGAGCTGTTTTTT
CASRERGTGELFF
>NA|TRBJ1-4|NA|TRBV2
TGTGCCAGCAAACGGGTTGCAACTAATGAAAAACTGTTTTTT
CASKRVATNEKLFF
>TRBD1|TRBJ2-1|NA|TRBV28
TGTGCCAGTTTGCCGGGACAGGGCTTCTATGAGCAGTTCTTC
CASLPGQGFYEQFF
>TRBD1|TRBJ1-5|once|TRBV5-5
TGTGCCAGCAGCGCCCGGGACAGGAGATATAGCAATCAGCCCCAGCATTTT
CASSARDRRYSNQPQHF
>NA|TRBJ2-7|once|TRBV9
TGTGCCAGCAGCGTAAGAGGGGGCTACGAGCAGTACTTC
CASSVRGGYEQYF
>NA|TRBJ1-2|NA|TRBV6-4
TGTGCCAGCAGTCCTGGGGCAGGGGACTATGGCTACACCTTC
CASSPGAGDYGYTF
>TRBD1|TRBJ1-1|NA|TRBV5-1
TGCGCCAGCAGCTTCAGGGGGCGGGAGAACACTGAAGCTTTCTTT
CASSFRGRENTEAFF
>TRBD1|TRBJ1-2|NA|TRBV9
TGTGCCAGCAGCGCTCGAGGGGGCGTCTATGGCTACACCTTC
CASSARGGVYGYTF
>NA|TRBJ1-2|once|TRBV28
TGTGCCAGCAGCCAACAGGCAACGGTGGGCTACACCTTC
CASSQQATVGYTF
>TRBD2|TRBJ2-1|NA|TRBV5-1
TGCGCCAGTCGAATAGGGGACTACTCCTACAATGAGCAGTTCTTC
CASRIGDYSYNEQFF
>NA|TRBJ1-1|NA|TRBV7-2
TGTGCCAGCAGCTTACGAGGGTCATCTGCGTTGGATTTCTTT
CASSLRGSSALDFF
>NA|TRBJ1-2|once|TRBV11-2
TGTGCCAGCAGCTTAGCCGGGGGAACCTATGGCTACACCTTC
CASSLAGGTYGYTF
>NA|TRBJ2-6|NA|TRBV6-1
TGTGCCAGCAATCACATCTCTGGGGCCAACGTCCTGACTTTC
CASNHISGANVLTF
>NA|TRBJ2-7|NA|TRBV5-4
TGTGCCAGCAGCTCGGGGGCCTACGAGCAGTACTTC
CASSSGAYEQYF
>TRBD2|TRBJ2-7|NA|TRBV5-1
TGCGCCAGCAGCAGACTAGCGGGGGAGGGCGAGCAGTACTTC
CASSRLAGEGEQYF
>NA|TRBJ2-1|few|TRBV9
TGTGCCAGCAGCGTAAAGGCGGGTCCCCCTGGCAATGAGCAGTTCTTC
CASSVKAGPPGNEQFF
>NA|TRBJ1-1|NA|TRBV20-1
TGCAGTGCCCGGGGGAACACTGAAGCTTTCTTT
CSARGNTEAFF